The source of this T cell receptor beta chain is a study of graft-versus-host responses after intestinal transplantation. Study-wide context: All of the recipients had induction that used anti-thymocyte globulin, then tacrolimus and steroids for around 3 years. Regarding the study as a whole: The study associated peak circulating GvH clone levels with early post-transplant HvG declines.

About this clone: Its antigen is as yet unknown.

The CDR3 is made up of 14 amino acids. Germline CDR1 reads MNHEY; CDR2 reads SMNVEV (reference sequence). V lost 3 bases and J lost 0, with 6 bases in between. The repertoire was sequenced with immunoSEQ multiplex PCR; TCRdb's copy has only in-frame clones and lacks some. The sample carries around 84,000 clones, around 86% recorded once. The chain has TRBV27 and TRBJ1-5, with D unclear. The sample in question was unstimulated CD8+ T cells sorted from spleen or lymph node cells, obtained before intestinal transplant. This TCR was sampled from a human donor who received an intestinal transplant. CDR3 nucleotides: TGTGCCAGCAGTTTGGCCTTTAGCAATCAGCCCCAGCATTTT. Translating it yields CASSLAFSNQPQHF.